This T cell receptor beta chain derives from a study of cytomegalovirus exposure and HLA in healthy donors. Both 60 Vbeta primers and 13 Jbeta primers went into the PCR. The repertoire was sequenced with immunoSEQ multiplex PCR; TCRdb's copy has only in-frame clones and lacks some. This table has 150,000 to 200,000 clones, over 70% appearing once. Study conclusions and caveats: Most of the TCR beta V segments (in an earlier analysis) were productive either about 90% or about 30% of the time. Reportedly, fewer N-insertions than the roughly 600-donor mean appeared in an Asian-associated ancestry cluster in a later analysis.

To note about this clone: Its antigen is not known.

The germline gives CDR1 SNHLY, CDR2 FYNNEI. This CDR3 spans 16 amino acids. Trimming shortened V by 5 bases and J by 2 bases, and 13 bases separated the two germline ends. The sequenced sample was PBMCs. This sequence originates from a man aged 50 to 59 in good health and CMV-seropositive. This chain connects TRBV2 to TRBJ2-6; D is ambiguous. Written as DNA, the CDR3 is TGTGCCAGCAGTCGGGTCTTTTCTGCTGGGGCCAACGTCCTGACTTTC. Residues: CASSRVFSAGANVLTF.